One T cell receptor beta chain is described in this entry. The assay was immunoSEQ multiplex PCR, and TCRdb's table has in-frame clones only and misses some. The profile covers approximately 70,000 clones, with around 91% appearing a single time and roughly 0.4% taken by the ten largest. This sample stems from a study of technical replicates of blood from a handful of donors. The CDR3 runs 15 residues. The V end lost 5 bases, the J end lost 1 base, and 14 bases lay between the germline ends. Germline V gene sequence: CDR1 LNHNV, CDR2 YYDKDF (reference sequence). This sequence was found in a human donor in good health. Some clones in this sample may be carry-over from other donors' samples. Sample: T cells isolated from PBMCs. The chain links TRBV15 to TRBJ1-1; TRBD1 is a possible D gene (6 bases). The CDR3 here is CATSARDTGNTEAFF. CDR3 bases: TGTGCCACCAGCGCCCGGGACACTGGGAACACTGAAGCTTTCTTT.